This TCR beta chain is from a study of cytomegalovirus exposure and HLA in healthy donors (dated by TCRdb to 2016 to 2017). A note on the overall study: According to an earlier analysis of a few hundred of the donors, 150 million to 200 million T cells yielded roughly 110 million unique TCR beta sequences and around 300 Gb of sequence data. Because of strong linkage in the cohort, roughly five DR-DQ haplotypes were treated as single units for association and clustering. Every discovery cohort repertoire had been produced on one sequencing platform. A later analysis re-analyzed previously published TCR beta repertoires from roughly 600 donors and added high-resolution HLA genotyping to study TCR occurrence patterns. An early release covering about 600 HLA-typed donors comprised approximately 300 gigabases of sequencing data and 65 million to 100 million unique TCR sequences. Among 300 to 500 genotyped donors of the cohort, an average of approximately 220,000 unique TCR beta nucleotide sequences was sequenced per donor, of which 15% to 20% were non-productive. Class I and class II HLA loci were covered by the typing at four-digit resolution. Rather than drawing on any new phenotypic data, the later analysis identified candidate immune exposures from TCR beta sequences and the way those sequences occurred across donors. A separate validation cohort of roughly 110 different subjects was used in addition to the roughly 700-subject first cohort. The study was designed to test whether signatures of past pathogen exposure could be identified by cataloging public T cell receptors. Typing coverage differed by locus: A, B, C, DRB1 and DQB1 were typed in roughly 629-640 donors, DQA1 in approximately 520, DPA1 in some 570, and DPB1 in about 450. In a later genetic analysis, genome-wide SNP genotypes for about three fifths of the roughly 670 donors were used, and that subset was treated as a discovery cohort. To predict cytomegalovirus infection status, the study combined high-throughput TCR immunosequencing, statistical association of individual TCRs with disease status, and machine learning. The T cell repertoires of under 700 subjects were profiled by immunosequencing and related to cytomegalovirus serostatus. An earlier analysis of 587 of the donors used high-throughput TCR beta sequencing to judge whether each TCR beta V gene segment behaved as functional or pseudogenic. Donor age, sex, ethnicity and CMV serostatus were compiled alongside the repertoire data. Of the roughly 400 genotyped donors, over 80% were placed in the genetic ancestry cluster associated with self-reported Caucasian donors. The full study reports these points: Correlated functional status among segregating V segments might be attributable to linkage disequilibrium, but an unknown experimental factor could not be ruled out. The only immune exposure information available for the cohort was CMV serostatus. In an earlier analysis of more than 500 of the donors, most TCR beta V segments appeared in productive rearrangements about 87% or about 30% of the time, broadly matching IMGT annotations. In both the original and validation cohorts, the classifier was reported to diagnose cytomegalovirus status with high specificity and sensitivity. The study gave a list of under 200 TCR beta chains associated with cytomegalovirus. Compared with equally common non-associated chains, HLA-associated TCR beta chains in a later analysis were more clonally expanded and had lower generation probabilities. A further reported finding was that TCR beta sequences accurately predicted the HLA-A and HLA-B alleles for most subjects in the first cohort. In a later analysis, several top co-occurrence clusters were reported to appear linked to parvovirus B19, influenza, CMV and Epstein-Barr virus. According to a later analysis, most CMV-associated TCR beta chains appeared to be HLA-restricted, and the HLA associations seemed to be driven largely by CMV exposure. In a later genetic analysis, fewer N-insertions in productive TCRs were reported among donors in an Asian-associated ancestry cluster than the approximately 670-donor mean. The 87-base-pair reads could not distinguish some IMGT-functional V segments, including TRBV6-2 and TRBV6-3, so those segments were excluded. In this cohort, only TCR beta chains were sequenced, and detectable features were limited by the absence of alpha or paired-chain data. In a later analysis, the rate of TCR association differed among HLA loci, with DRB1 alleles having the most associated TCRs and HLA-C alleles having the fewest. In a later genetic analysis, a missense DCLRE1C variant was associated with V-gene and J-gene trimming of TCR beta chains, and the association was replicated in an independent cohort. According to the authors, the approach could potentially be generalized to other disease states and immunological phenotypes. Most TCR sequences were seen in very few donors, while some public TCRs were found in many individuals. In vitro tests confirmed that three of the cytomegalovirus-associated TCR beta chains recognize cytomegalovirus antigens. HLA typing was unavailable for some donors at each locus, so association tests used only the typed subset. A group of highly shared sequence variants was considered likely to be a technical artifact of the sequencing pipeline. Assigning TCR associations to individual alleles was difficult when HLA alleles, especially DR and DQ, strongly co-occurred. Because counts were too low, roughly 16 rarely observed V segments, including chromosome 9 orphons, were left out of the earlier analysis of 587 of the donors. At a false discovery rate of 0.05, a later analysis linked about 16,000 TCR beta sequences to specific HLA alleles. Sequencing depth was assumed to be roughly uniform across donors in the presence/absence analyses, though that assumption may not hold.

Concerning this clone itself: Its cognate antigen has yet to be identified. No quality values exist for individual bases; no much larger clone is one base distant.

Library preparation employed the immunoSEQ multiplex PCR assay. For the multiplex PCR, a mixture combining 60 forward primers for TCR Vbeta segments and 13 reverse primers for TCR Jbeta segments was used. The CDR3 region of rearranged TCR beta genes was amplified from genomic DNA with a multiplex PCR assay. Amplified TCR beta libraries were sequenced as 87-base-pair reads on the Illumina HiSeq System. Turning to the authors' computational methods: In a later analysis, about 80 million unique TCR beta chains were counted across the roughly 610 repertoires, and around 10 million of these chains were shared by at least two donors. To remove PCR and sequencing errors, raw reads were error-corrected and collapsed into unique sequences using a nearest-neighbor algorithm that merged closely related sequences. CDR3 sequences were aligned to IMGT reference sequences to assign V, D and J gene segments. For a sequence to be retained, a match of at least six nucleotides to both a V gene segment and a J gene segment was required. A rearrangement was called productive if the CDR3 had no stop codons and remained in frame with V and J, and every other rearrangement was called non-productive. CDR3 was defined by IMGT convention, running from the second conserved V-encoded cysteine to the conserved J-encoded phenylalanine. Sequences without an unambiguous match to a single V gene segment were excluded from the earlier analysis of 587 of the donors. In an earlier analysis of several hundred of the donors, V segments were called functional above 56.7% productive rearrangements and were called segregating when the between-donor standard deviation exceeded 5%. A statistical classification framework was developed to diagnose cytomegalovirus status using the catalog of TCR beta chain sequences. In a later analysis, V and J genes were assigned by comparing TCR nucleotide sequences against IMGT/GENE-DB human TR gene sequences. Using the TCRdist pipeline, a later analysis assigned CDR3 sequences along with most-parsimonious VDJ recombination scenarios. In a later analysis, each TCR beta chain was defined by its CDR3 amino acid sequence together with its V-gene family, and reads without a unique V-gene family were excluded. In a later analysis, 500 to 650 highly shared, low-generation-probability nucleotide sequences were removed to address suspected cross-contamination and a sequencing artifact. In a later analysis, a clonal expansion index for each public chain was calculated from normalized within-repertoire ranks of inferred template counts. In a later analysis, generation probabilities were computed with a VDJ recombination model fitted to out-of-frame rearrangements, and the resulting probabilities were checked against IGoR. Hypergeometric tests were used in a later analysis to score TCR-TCR, TCR-HLA and TCR-CMV co-occurrence, with a repertoire-size bias correction applied to the TCR pairs. To estimate false discovery rates, a later analysis permuted the HLA or CMV assignments 20 times. In a later analysis, co-occurring TCRs were grouped with DBSCAN, and TCRdist sequence similarity was added when clustering was performed within HLA-allele-positive subsets. Co-occurrence clustering excluded repertoires with fewer than 30,000 or more than 120,000 public chains, plus five with anomalous nucleotide sharing. Not all clones reach the TCRdb copy of this immuneACCESS table, which keeps in-frame sequences only. Checked studies attribute under half of the gap to unresolved V genes and leave the rest unexplained. V and J calls and clone size come straight from that table; D and trimming were deduced from the DNA. Within this sample are tens of thousands of clones, with 65% to 85% of them counted one time only. The ten largest clones take up about 1.4% of the sample.

The cohort comprised 670 or so healthy bone marrow donors. At the time of sampling, every cohort member was nominally healthy, though immune exposures that went unrecorded were likely present. The donor tested CMV seronegative and was one of the 352 seronegative cohort members. A peripheral blood sample was collected from each donor, and TCR beta sequencing was performed on peripheral blood mononuclear cells. Genomic DNA extraction from the blood cell samples was performed with the Qiagen DNeasy Blood Extraction Kit. From a lookup of the germline V gene (reference sequence), CDR1 and CDR2 are WNHNN and SYGVQD. The trim is 0 bases for V and 0 bases for J, with a gap of 3 bases between the germline ends. The CDR3 starts with the cysteine, ends with the phenylalanine, and has 13 residues. Only the CDR3 portion is preserved as DNA: 39 bases, with reading frame beginning at the first base.

The TCR sequence derives from a man aged 25 to 45 in good health and CMV-seronegative. The sequencing input was PBMCs. The chain is encoded by TRBV10-1 joined to TRBJ2-7, with the D gene too uncertain to name. The CDR3 region: CASSESHSYEQYF. The nucleotide sequence reads as follows: TGCGCCAGCAGTGAGTCTCACTCCTACGAGCAGTACTTC.